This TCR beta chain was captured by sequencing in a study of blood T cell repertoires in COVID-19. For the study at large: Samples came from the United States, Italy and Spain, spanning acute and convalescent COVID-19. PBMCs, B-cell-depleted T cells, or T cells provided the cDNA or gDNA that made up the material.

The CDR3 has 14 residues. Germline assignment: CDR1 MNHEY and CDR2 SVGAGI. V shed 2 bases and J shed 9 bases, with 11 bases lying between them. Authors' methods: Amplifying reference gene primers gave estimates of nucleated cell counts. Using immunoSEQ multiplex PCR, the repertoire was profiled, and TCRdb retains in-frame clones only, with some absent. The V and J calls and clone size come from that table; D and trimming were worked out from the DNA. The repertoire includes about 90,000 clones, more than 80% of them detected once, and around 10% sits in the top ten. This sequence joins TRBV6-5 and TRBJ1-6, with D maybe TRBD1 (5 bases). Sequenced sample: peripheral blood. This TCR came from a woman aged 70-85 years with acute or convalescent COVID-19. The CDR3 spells CASSYGGFGSPLHF. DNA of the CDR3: TGTGCCAGCAGTTACGGGGGGTTCGGTTCACCCCTCCACTTT.